Below are 10 T cell receptor beta chains sequenced from a single sample in a study of T cell clones after liver transplantation. Profiled with immunoSEQ multiplex PCR; TCRdb holds only in-frame clones, not every one. This table holds approximately 10,000 clones, 60% to 85% found once. The starting material was CD4+ T cells from blood, obtained approximately 30 months after liver transplant. The receptors shown here come from a human patient who received a liver transplant. Certain T cells may be donor cells from the graft.

The J gene is TRBJ2-3, the V gene TRBV2; D is ambiguous. The germline V gene encodes CDR1 SNHLY and CDR2 FYNNEI. V was pared by 5 bases and J by 5 bases, with 17 bases between. The CDR3 is 15 residues long. CDR3 nucleotides: TGTGCCAGCAGTCTTTCGGGCCCTGGAAGAGATACGCAGTATTTT. Translated, it gives CASSLSGPGRDTQYF.

There are a few counts of this clone. The rearrangement uses TRBV29-1 and TRBJ2-2, with a weak D call TRBD2 (6 bases). The germline gives CDR1 SQVTM, CDR2 ANQGSEA. The CDR3 is 12 residues long. V dropped 6 bases and J dropped 5 bases, with 10 bases sitting between them. CDR3 in amino acids: CSVELATGELFF. The CDR3 DNA is TGCAGCGTAGAACTAGCTACCGGGGAGCTGTTTTTT.

The CDR3 loop is CSVVGDTGELFF. The CDR3 region has the DNA TGCAGCGTTGTGGGGGACACCGGGGAGCTGTTTTTT. The rearrangement links TRBV29-1 to TRBJ2-2; D is tentatively TRBD1 or TRBD2 (5 bases each). The CDR3 runs 12 residues. Germline CDR1 is SQVTM and CDR2 is ANQGSEA. Between the trimmed V and J ends, which lost 4 bases and 3 bases, there was a span of 6 bases.

The V and J genes are TRBV19 and TRBJ1-4, with a weak D call TRBD1 (6 bases). V gave up 2 bases and J gave up 7 bases, with 14 bases separating them. The germline gives CDR1 LNHDA, CDR2 SQIVND (reference sequence). There are 15 residues in the CDR3. The chain's CDR3 is CASSISGGAGEKLFF. DNA for the CDR3: TGTGCCAGTAGTATAAGTGGGGGGGCAGGTGAAAAACTGTTTTTT.

This chain links TRBV6-5 with TRBJ1-2; TRBD1 aligns across 7 bases. The CDR3 totals 13 residues. Per germline, CDR1 MNHEY and CDR2 SVGAGI. V lost 5 bases and J lost 5; bases outside the gene matches: 5. The CDR3 reads CASSPGQEYGYTF. CDR3 bases: TGTGCCAGCAGTCCCGGACAGGAGTATGGCTACACCTTC.

This chain links TRBV27 with TRBJ1-1; D unresolved. The CDR3 is 12 amino acids. CDR1 is MNHEY, CDR2 SMNVEV, per germline (reference sequence). Trimming shortened V by 7 bases and J by 4 bases, and 10 bases separated the two germline ends. CDR3 protein: CASTTGSTEAFF. The CDR3, as DNA: TGTGCCAGCACCACGGGCTCCACTGAAGCTTTCTTT.

The rearrangement joins TRBV5-6 to TRBJ2-7; the match to TRBD1 covers 8 bases. J lost 5 bases, V lost 0 bases, and 7 bases had no gene match. CDR3 length equals 15 residues. CDR1 and CDR2 (germline): SGHDT, YYEEEE. Written as DNA, the CDR3 is TGTGCCAGCAGCTTGGGGTACAGGGGGTTCAACGAGCAGTACTTC. It yields the protein CASSLGYRGFNEQYF.

J is TRBJ2-7 and V is TRBV13; no definite D call. CDR3 length: 12 residues. The germline V and J ends were trimmed by 3 bases and 5 bases, with 8 bases remaining between them. Germline loops: CDR1 PRHDT, CDR2 FYEKMQ (reference sequence). Written as DNA, the CDR3 is TGTGCCAGCAGCTTGGCGGTGGACGAGCAGTACTTC. It encodes CASSLAVDEQYF.

The chain employs TRBV15 and TRBJ2-2; tentatively, D is TRBD2 (5 bases). The CDR3 has 17 amino acids. From germline, CDR1 is LNHNV and CDR2 YYDKDF (reference sequence). The V gene lost 0 bases and the J gene lost 8 bases, with 19 bases spanning the gap. The CDR3 protein is CATSRDQSLFEGGELFF. In nucleotides, the CDR3 is TGTGCCACCAGCAGAGATCAATCCCTATTTGAGGGAGGGGAGCTGTTTTTT.

J is TRBJ1-1 and V is TRBV28, with D unclear. V was shortened by 6 bases and J by 1 base, with 12 bases between the two germline ends. Germline CDR1 MDHEN, CDR2 SYDVKM. The CDR3 is 14 amino acids. This chain's CDR3 is CASSETGRNTEAFF. CDR3 nucleotides: TGTGCCAGCAGCGAGACCGGGAGGAACACTGAAGCTTTCTTT.